These 8 T cell receptor beta chains originate from one sample sequenced in a study of T cell repertoires in cytomegalovirus infection. One entry per CDR3 protein, called by TCRdb with MiXCR from the reads. The top ten hold over 10% of the sample, which has more than 400,000 distinct CDR3 sequences, around a quarter seen once. Source material: PBMCs. Receptor source: a human donor in good health (CMV status not recorded). Some clones in this sample may be carry-over from other donors' samples.

The table lists this clonotype with many counts. The chain carries TRBV7-2 and TRBJ1-2; 9 nucleotides align to TRBD1. Unmatched junction bases numbered 3, after V lost 5 bases and J lost 2 bases. The germline CDR1 and CDR2 sequences are SGHTA and FQGNSA. The CDR3 runs to 14 residues. The CDR3 coding sequence is TGTGCCAGCAGCCCTGGACAGGGGAACTATGGCTACACCTTC. This encodes CASSPGQGNYGYTF. The full variable domain, its missing parts supplied by reference TRBV7-2 and TRBJ1-2, is GAGVSQSPSNKVTEKGKDVELRCDPISGHTALYWYRQSLGQGLEFLIYFQGNSAPDKSGLPSDRFSAERTGGSVSTLTIQRTQQEDSAVYLCASSPGQGNYGYTFGSGTRLTVV.

This clonotype was observed many times. The V and J genes are TRBV7-2 and TRBJ2-2; a weak D match, TRBD2 (5 bases). This CDR3 has 16 residues. Per germline, CDR1 SGHTA and CDR2 FQGNSA. Trimming stripped 1 base from V and 6 bases from J, with 15 bases between. DNA of the CDR3: TGTGCCAGCAGCTTAGAGCTAACTAGTACCCCCGGGGAGCTGTTTTTT. This codes for CASSLELTSTPGELFF.

This clonotype came up many times. This sequence joins TRBV12-3 or TRBV12-4 and TRBJ2-2, with D hard to call. Trimming shortened V by 7 bases and J by 2 bases, and 14 bases separated the two germline ends. The CDR3 is 15 residues long. Here the CDR3 DNA reads TGTGCCAGCACCCTTCGGGCAGTTAACACCGGGGAGCTGTTTTTT. This encodes CASTLRAVNTGELFF.

This clonotype occurred many times. The J gene is TRBJ2-5, the V gene TRBV4-3; D is tentatively TRBD1 or TRBD2 (5 bases each). This CDR3 is 16 amino acids long. V was clipped by 0 bases and J by 1 base, with 12 bases between them. CDR1 is LGHNA, CDR2 YSLEER, per germline. The CDR3 DNA reads as TGCGCCAGCAGCCAAGAGAGGGGATCCACCCAAGAGACCCAGTACTTC. This translates into CASSQERGSTQETQYF.

CDR3 nucleotide sequence: TGTGCCAGCAGGGGACAGGGGGCACTGTCATCGGGTGGCTACACCTTC. This sequence encodes CASRGQGALSSGGYTF. This chain connects TRBV6-5 to TRBJ1-2; 12 bases line up with TRBD1. V shed 6 bases and J 7 bases; nucleotides not matched to a gene: 12. Germline V lookup: CDR1 MNHEY, CDR2 SVGAGI. The CDR3 has 16 residues.

This clonotype has just a few counts. This chain joins TRBV7-2 and TRBJ2-7; 11 bases align to TRBD2. The CDR3 consists of 16 residues. Germline loops: CDR1 SGHTA, CDR2 FQGNSA. Losses at the gene ends were 3 bases for V and 0 bases for J; bases not matched to a gene: 4. CDR3 nucleotides: TGTGCCAGCAGCTTGATGACTAGCGGGGACTCCTACGAGCAGTACTTC. Its translation is CASSLMTSGDSYEQYF.

This clonotype was detected ten times or more. The V gene is TRBV7-2, the J gene TRBJ2-7, with D unresolved. CDR3 length: 14 amino acids. V was shortened by 2 bases and J by 3 bases, with 11 bases between the two germline ends. The germline V gene encodes CDR1 SGHTA and CDR2 FQGNSA. This CDR3 reads CASSLSRLVYEQYF. Here the CDR3 DNA reads TGTGCCAGCAGCTTAAGCAGGCTAGTCTACGAGCAGTACTTC.

This chain connects TRBV6-1 to TRBJ2-1, with D maybe TRBD1 (6 bases). This CDR3 is 12 amino acids long. The germline V gene encodes CDR1 MNHNS and CDR2 SASEGT. V was clipped by 6 bases and J by 9 bases, with 12 bases between them. This CDR3 is CASRLGGSEQFF. The CDR3 bases are TGTGCCAGCAGACTAGGGGGAAGTGAGCAGTTCTTC.